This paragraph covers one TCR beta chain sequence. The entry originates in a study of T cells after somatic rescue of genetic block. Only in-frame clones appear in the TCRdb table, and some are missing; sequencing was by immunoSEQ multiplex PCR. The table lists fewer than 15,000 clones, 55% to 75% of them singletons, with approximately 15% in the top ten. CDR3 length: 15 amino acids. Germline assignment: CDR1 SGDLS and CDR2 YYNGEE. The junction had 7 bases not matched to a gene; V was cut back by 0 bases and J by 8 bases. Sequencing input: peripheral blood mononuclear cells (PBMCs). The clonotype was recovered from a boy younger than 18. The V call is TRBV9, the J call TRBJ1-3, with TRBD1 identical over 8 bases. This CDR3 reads CASSVAGQGGDTIYF. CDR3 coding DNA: TGTGCCAGCAGCGTAGCCGGACAGGGAGGGGACACCATATATTTT. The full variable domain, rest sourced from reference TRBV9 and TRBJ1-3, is DSGVTQTPKHLITATGQRVTLRCSPRSGDLSVYWYQQSLDQGLQFLIQYYNGEERAKGNILERFSAQQFPDLHSELNLSSLELGDSALYFCASSVAGQGGDTIYFGEGSWLTVV.